The 27 T cell receptor beta chains reported below all come from one sample, sequenced in a study of shared clonotypes between healthy human individuals. Sequenced by immunoSEQ multiplex PCR; TCRdb stores in-frame clones only, minus some. Of about 980,000 clones in the sample, roughly 72% are singletons; the top ten hold 1.5%. The specimen sequenced was memory CD4+ T cells sorted from blood. Subset denoted: CD45RA-negative fraction. All receptors derive from a man aged 18-30 years in good health.

As regards this clone: The same CDR3 arises from other DNA sequences in this sample as well. The chain carries TRBV9 and TRBJ2-1; the D gene is possibly TRBD2 (7 bases). Trimming took 0 bases from V and 2 from J, leaving 9 bases between them. The CDR3 runs 15 residues. Germline V CDR1 and CDR2: SGDLS, YYNGEE. In nucleotides, the CDR3 is TGTGCCAGCAGCGTAGGCGGGGGCACCTACAATGAGCAGTTCTTC. Its translation is CASSVGGGTYNEQFF.

Points on this clone: Other DNA sequences within the sample encode an identical CDR3. The chain uses TRBV5-1 and TRBJ2-5; D not certain. The V end lost 0 bases, the J end lost 5 bases, and 8 bases lay between the germline ends. CDR1 SGHRS and CDR2 YFSETQ come from the germline V gene. The CDR3 contains 13 residues. The CDR3 sequence: CASSLGGRETQYF. In DNA form, the CDR3 reads TGCGCCAGCAGCTTGGGGGGTCGGGAGACCCAGTACTTC.

The chain couples TRBV28 to TRBJ1-5, with D tentatively TRBD1 (5 bases). V lost 7 bases and J lost 5, with 18 bases in between. The CDR3 is made up of 15 amino acids. The germline gives CDR1 MDHEN, CDR2 SYDVKM. This chain's CDR3 is CASIKNTGGYQPQHF. CDR3 DNA sequence: TGTGCCAGCATCAAAAATACCGGGGGGTATCAGCCCCAGCATTTT. The full variable domain, in which reference TRBV28 and TRBJ1-5 provide the parts outside the CDR3, is DVKVTQSSRYLVKRTGEKVFLECVQDMDHENMFWYRQDPGLGLRLIYFSYDVKMKEKGDIPEGYSVSREKKERFSLILESASTNQTSMYLCASIKNTGGYQPQHFGDGTRLSIL.

The V call is TRBV4-1, the J call TRBJ1-4; D is ambiguous. CDR1 MGHRA and CDR2 YSYEKL come from the germline V gene. Trimming removed 1 base at V and 7 bases at J, with 10 bases between. This CDR3 has 14 residues. Here the CDR3 DNA reads TGCGCCAGCAGCCAAGCCCAAGGGTTTGAAAAACTGTTTTTT. Its translation is CASSQAQGFEKLFF.

There are a few counts of this clone. The V and J genes are TRBV5-1 and TRBJ2-1; 10 bases align to TRBD1. This CDR3 contains 17 residues. Germline V gene lookup returns CDR1 SGHRS and CDR2 YFSETQ. V was clipped by 4 bases and J by 0 bases; unmatched bases: 7. CDR3 nucleotides: TGCGCCAGCAGCCCGAGGACAGGGGGGAGCTCCTACAATGAGCAGTTCTTC. This encodes CASSPRTGGSSYNEQFF. The full variable domain, rest sourced from reference TRBV5-1 and TRBJ2-1, is KAGVTQTPRYLIKTRGQQVTLSCSPISGHRSVSWYQQTPGQGLQFLFEYFSETQRNKGNFPGRFSGRQFSNSRSEMNVSTLELGDSALYLCASSPRTGGSSYNEQFFGPGTRLTVL.

This clone has a handful of counts. The chain combines TRBV19 with TRBJ1-5; D unresolved. The germline V gene has CDR1 LNHDA and CDR2 SQIVND (reference sequence). This CDR3 contains 16 residues. The ends were cut back, 5 bases at V and 0 bases at J, with 14 bases in the middle. In DNA form, the CDR3 reads TGTGCCAGTAGTGCCATGGAGGGCTTTAGCAATCAGCCCCAGCATTTT. It encodes CASSAMEGFSNQPQHF.

This clone came up once. The genes are TRBV7-9 and TRBJ2-7; 7 bases line up with TRBD2. Germline assignment: CDR1 SEHNR and CDR2 FQNEAQ (reference sequence). The CDR3 length is 15 residues. The junction had 4 bases not matched to a gene; V was cut back by 1 base and J by 1 base. This CDR3 is CASSLVGSGSYEQYF. DNA for the CDR3: TGTGCCAGCAGCTTAGTCGGTAGCGGGTCCTACGAGCAGTACTTC. The variable domain in full, with the rest retrieved from reference TRBV7-9 and TRBJ2-7, is DTGVSQNPRHKITKRGQNVTFRCDPISEHNRLYWYRQTLGQGPEFLTYFQNEAQLEKSRLLSDRFSAERPKGSFSTLEIQRTEQGDSAMYLCASSLVGSGSYEQYFGPGTRLTVT.

The CDR3 loop is CASSLGMGRESPLHF. The DNA for the CDR3 is TGTGCCAGCAGCCTAGGGATGGGTCGGGAATCACCCCTCCACTTT. V and J are TRBV7-2 and TRBJ1-6; D unresolved. The CDR3 extends over 15 amino acids. The germline CDR1 and CDR2 sequences are SGHTA and FQGNSA. V was shortened by 5 bases and J by 10 bases, with 18 bases between the two germline ends.

V gene TRBV5-1 combines with J gene TRBJ2-3; the match to TRBD2 covers 13 bases. Germline V CDR1 and CDR2: SGHRS, YFSETQ. This CDR3 contains 15 residues. V lost 5 bases and J lost 2; bases outside the gene matches: 2. The CDR3 spells CASRTSGGITDTQYF. The CDR3 DNA reads TGCGCCAGCAGGACTAGCGGGGGGATCACAGATACGCAGTATTTT.

J is TRBJ1-5 and V is TRBV28, with D hard to call. The ends were cut back, 6 bases at V and 1 base at J, with 10 bases in the middle. This CDR3 is 14 amino acids long. The V gene's germline CDR1 is MDHEN and CDR2 SYDVKM. The chain's CDR3 is CASSARLSNQPQHF. DNA of the CDR3: TGTGCCAGCAGCGCTCGGTTGAGCAATCAGCCCCAGCATTTT.

As for this clone: One end of the junction varies from germline; a read error may be responsible. J is TRBJ2-3 and V is TRBV7-7, with a possible D match to TRBD2 (6 bases). The length of the CDR3 is 14 residues. Per the germline V gene, CDR1 is SSHAT and CDR2 is FNYEAQ (reference sequence). CDR3 sequence reads: CASSKDGSSATQYF. The CDR3 DNA is TGTGCTAGCAGCAAAGACGGGAGTTCGGCTACGCAGTATTTT.

The genes are TRBV5-1 and TRBJ2-3; D remains ambiguous. The germline V gene encodes CDR1 SGHRS and CDR2 YFSETQ. Trimming removed 5 bases at V and 6 bases at J, with 13 bases between. There are 13 residues in the CDR3. CDR3 sequence reads: CASSEATQDTQYF. Here the CDR3 DNA reads TGCGCCAGCAGTGAGGCTACCCAGGATACGCAGTATTTT.

The rearrangement joins TRBV19 to TRBJ2-2; D perhaps matches TRBD2 (6 bases). This CDR3 has 14 residues. The V end was cut by 3 bases, the J end by 5 bases, with 10 bases between. From germline, CDR1 is LNHDA and CDR2 SQIVND (reference sequence). The CDR3, as DNA: TGTGCCAGTAGTATGGTTGGGGGGACCGGGGAGCTGTTTTTT. It specifies CASSMVGGTGELFF.

The V call is TRBV2, the J call TRBJ1-1; 7 nucleotides align to TRBD1. Unmatched junction bases numbered 5, after V lost 6 bases and J lost 7 bases. CDR3 length: 12 residues. The germline gives CDR1 SNHLY, CDR2 FYNNEI. The CDR3 protein is CASSEDRIEAFF. As DNA, the CDR3 is TGTGCCAGCAGCGAGGACAGGATTGAAGCTTTCTTT. Supplemented by reference TRBV2 and TRBJ1-1, the full variable domain reads EPEVTQTPSHQVTQMGQEVILRCVPISNHLYFYWYRQILGQKVEFLVSFYNNEISEKSEIFDDQFSVERPDGSNFTLKIRSTKLEDSAMYFCASSEDRIEAFFGQGTRLTVV.

This clone was seen more than once but under ten times. The chain joins TRBV19 to TRBJ2-2, with D possibly TRBD1 on 6 matching bases. There are 14 residues in the CDR3. The germline V gene has CDR1 LNHDA and CDR2 SQIVND (reference sequence). V was trimmed by 9 bases and J by 4 bases, leaving 15 bases between them. The CDR3 DNA reads as TGTGCCAGCAAACAGGGTTTGGGCACCGGGGAGCTGTTTTTT. Its protein is CASKQGLGTGELFF.

V is TRBV6-5 and J is TRBJ2-4; possibly TRBD2 for D (6 bases). V was trimmed by 6 bases and J by 8 bases, leaving 11 bases between them. This CDR3 contains 12 residues. Germline V gene lookup returns CDR1 MNHEY and CDR2 SVGAGI. The CDR3 DNA reads TGTGCCAGCAGCTCATCTAGCGACATTCAGTACTTC. This translates into CASSSSSDIQYF.

This clone was detected only a few times. The genes are TRBV7-9 and TRBJ1-4; the D is unclear. Trimming removed 5 bases from V and 6 bases from J, with 4 bases in between. The germline gives CDR1 SEHNR, CDR2 FQNEAQ (reference sequence). CDR3 size: 11 residues. The CDR3: CASSPYEKLFF. The DNA of the CDR3 is TGTGCCAGCAGCCCCTATGAAAAACTGTTTTTT.

The V and J genes are TRBV7-8 and TRBJ1-1, with 7 bases fitting TRBD1. Looked up from germline, CDR1 is SGHVS and CDR2 is FQNEAQ. The CDR3 length is 16 residues. The trim removed 1 base at V and 1 base at J, leaving 6 bases unmatched. The CDR3 loop reads CASSLGLRQGNTEAFF. CDR3 bases: TGTGCCAGCAGCTTAGGCCTCCGACAGGGGAACACTGAAGCTTTCTTT.

V is TRBV11-2 and J is TRBJ2-3; tentatively, D is TRBD2 (7 bases). The germline V gene encodes CDR1 SGHAT and CDR2 FQNNGV. This CDR3 is 14 amino acids long. Trimming stripped 3 bases from V and 6 bases from J, with 13 bases between. The CDR3, as DNA: TGTGCCAGCAGCTTCGGGGGGCCCGCGGATACGCAGTATTTT. It specifies CASSFGGPADTQYF.

This rearrangement joins TRBV19 to TRBJ1-3; possible D gene TRBD1, 5 bases. Germline CDR1 and CDR2: LNHDA and SQIVND (reference sequence). This CDR3 is 13 amino acids long. The germline V and J ends were trimmed by 3 bases and 3 bases, with 6 bases remaining between them. The CDR3: CASSMTDGNTIYF. As DNA, the CDR3 is TGTGCCAGTAGTATGACAGATGGAAACACCATATATTTT. The full variable domain, in which reference TRBV19 and TRBJ1-3 provide the parts outside the CDR3, is DGGITQSPKYLFRKEGQNVTLSCEQNLNHDAMYWYRQDPGQGLRLIYYSQIVNDFQKGDIAEGYSVSREKKESFPLTVTSAQKNPTAFYLCASSMTDGNTIYFGEGSWLTVV.

V and J are TRBV6-5 and TRBJ1-4, with TRBD1 matching 8 bases. Trimming at V came to 2 bases and at J to 5 bases, leaving 1 base not matched to a gene. Looked up from germline, CDR1 is MNHEY and CDR2 is SVGAGI. This CDR3 comprises 14 residues. For the CDR3, the DNA is TGTGCCAGCAGTTACCGGGACAGGAATGAAAAACTGTTTTTT. Translating gives CASSYRDRNEKLFF.

The CDR3 loop is CASSEGTSQVNEQFF. The CDR3 region has the DNA TGTGCCAGCAGCGAGGGGACTAGCCAGGTCAATGAGCAGTTCTTC. J is TRBJ2-1 and V is TRBV9; 9 nucleotides match TRBD2. J gave up 6 bases and V 3 bases, and 7 bases lay outside the gene matches. The germline V gene encodes CDR1 SGDLS and CDR2 YYNGEE. This CDR3 contains 15 residues.

Note on this clone: A far larger clone is one base from this, pointing to a likely read error. The sample carries other DNA sequences with the same CDR3. The chain combines TRBV5-1 with TRBJ2-5; no definite D call. The J call is in doubt because the DNA end fits TRBJ2-7 better. This CDR3 has 11 residues. Germline lookup yields CDR1 SGHRS and CDR2 YFSETQ. Here the CDR3 reads CASSSSYEQYF. In DNA, the CDR3 is TGCGCCAGCAGCTCTTCCTACGAGCAGTACTTC.

The rearrangement links TRBV14 to TRBJ1-2, with D uncertain. V lost 2 bases and J lost 0, with 7 bases in between. The CDR3 contains 14 residues. The V gene's germline CDR1 is SGHDN and CDR2 FVKESK. CDR3 sequence (DNA): TGTGCCAGCAGCCAACAAACAGCTAACTATGGCTACACCTTC. Amino acids: CASSQQTANYGYTF. The variable domain in full, completed from reference TRBV14 and TRBJ1-2, reads EAGVTQFPSHSVIEKGQTVTLRCDPISGHDNLYWYRRVMGKEIKFLLHFVKESKQDESGMPNNRFLAERTGGTYSTLKVQPAELEDSGVYFCASSQQTANYGYTFGSGTRLTVV.

This clone was seen ten or more times. This chain connects TRBV6-5 to TRBJ1-1, with 7 nucleotides matching TRBD1. This CDR3 comprises 13 residues. The ends lost 5 bases at V and 7 bases at J; junction bases unmatched: 7. CDR1 and CDR2 from the germline V gene are MNHEY and SVGAGI. The CDR3 sequence is CASSETGTVEAFF. The CDR3 DNA follows: TGTGCCAGCAGTGAGACAGGGACAGTTGAAGCTTTCTTT.

This clone was observed a handful of times. The V call is TRBV6-5, the J call TRBJ2-3; possibly TRBD2 for D (6 bases). Germline values: CDR1 MNHEY, CDR2 SVGAGI. This CDR3 spans 14 amino acids. Trimming stripped 5 bases from V and 2 bases from J, with 11 bases between. CDR3 in DNA: TGTGCCAGCAGTCGAGGGACTGACACAGATACGCAGTATTTT. Translated, it gives CASSRGTDTDTQYF.

A note on this clone: Other nucleotide sequences in the sample specify the same CDR3. The CDR3 bases are TGTGCCAGCAGTTACAACTATGGCTACACCTTC. It codes for CASSYNYGYTF. The J gene is TRBJ1-2, the V gene TRBV28; no clear D gene. Per germline, CDR1 MDHEN and CDR2 SYDVKM. CDR3 length equals 11 residues. The germline V and J ends were trimmed by 4 bases and 2 bases, with 2 bases remaining between them.